Each of the 29 T cell receptor beta chains below was sequenced from the same sample in a study of neurological immune-mediated disorders. One entry per CDR3 protein results from TCRdb running MiXCR on the 5' RACE reads. The sample includes about 55,000 distinct CDR3 sequences, around 4.2% of them seen just once. The sequencing sample was made of PBMCs. The source of these receptors is a man aged 50-59 years with multiple sclerosis.

The V gene is TRBV15, the J gene TRBJ2-5, with D unclear. There are 14 residues in the CDR3. Germline V gene data show CDR1 as LNHNV and CDR2 as YYDKDF (reference sequence). V was pared by 0 bases and J by 2 bases, with 7 bases between. The CDR3 here is CATSRDSIQETQYF. CDR3 coding DNA: TGTGCCACCAGCAGAGATTCTATACAAGAGACCCAGTACTTC.

This clonotype was recorded many times. The V and J genes are TRBV7-9 and TRBJ2-3, with 11 bases fitting TRBD2. V trimming: 3 bases; J trimming: 4 bases; junction bases outside the gene matches: 3. CDR1 is SEHNR and CDR2 is FQNEAQ in the germline V gene (reference sequence). The CDR3 loop spans 15 amino acids. The DNA for the CDR3 is TGTGCCAGCAGCTTTAGCGGGAGGGCCTCAGATACGCAGTATTTT. This gives the protein CASSFSGRASDTQYF.

This clonotype was recorded a few times. The chain employs TRBV18 and TRBJ1-1, with a weak D call TRBD1 (6 bases). V was cut by 1 base and J by 2 bases, with 8 bases left in between. The germline CDR1 and CDR2 sequences are KGHSH and LQKENI. This CDR3 contains 14 residues. Here the CDR3 DNA reads TGTGCCAGCTCACCACTGGACAGAAACACTGAAGCTTTCTTT. Protein sequence: CASSPLDRNTEAFF.

This clonotype turned up a few times. The V call is TRBV18, the J call TRBJ1-2, with unresolved D. Germline V gene lookup returns CDR1 KGHSH and CDR2 LQKENI. This CDR3 region has 14 residues. Trimming removed 0 bases at V and 3 bases at J, with 8 bases between. Here the CDR3 reads CASSPPGFYYGYTF. The CDR3 nucleotides read TGTGCCAGCTCACCACCCGGTTTCTACTATGGCTACACCTTC.

Many counts were recorded for this clonotype. This rearrangement joins TRBV5-1 to TRBJ1-1; the D gene is possibly TRBD1 (5 bases). CDR1 SGHRS and CDR2 YFSETQ come from the germline V gene. V was trimmed by 0 bases and J by 4 bases, leaving 13 bases between them. The CDR3 runs to 15 residues. The CDR3 region has the DNA TGCGCCAGCAGCTTGGACAGGCGGGGGTTCACTGAAGCTTTCTTT. Translation: CASSLDRRGFTEAFF.

There are many counts of this clonotype. CDR3 amino acids: CAISTSGASDTQYF. CDR3 nucleotide sequence: TGTGCCATCAGTACTAGCGGGGCCTCAGATACGCAGTATTTT. The chain links TRBV10-3 to TRBJ2-3; 10 bases are a match to TRBD2. V dropped 5 bases and J dropped 4; count of bases not matched to a gene: 3. This CDR3 is 14 amino acids long. CDR1 ENHRY and CDR2 SYGVKD come from the germline V gene.

This clonotype has a count of ten or more. This chain joins TRBV27 and TRBJ2-2, with D possibly matching TRBD2 (6 bases). The CDR3 is 15 amino acids. V was pared by 2 bases and J by 4 bases, with 11 bases between. From germline, CDR1 is MNHEY and CDR2 SMNVEV (reference sequence). CDR3 DNA: TGTGCCAGCAGTTTAGGCGGGGCCACCACCGGGGAGCTGTTTTTT. Encoded protein: CASSLGGATTGELFF.

This clonotype showed up just a few times. The chain is built from TRBV24-1 and TRBJ2-2; TRBD1 is a possible D gene (6 bases). V lost 5 bases and J lost 2, with 26 bases in between. The CDR3 consists of 20 residues. The V gene's germline CDR1 is KGHDR and CDR2 SFDVKD. The CDR3 region is CATSARVGKGRGTNTGELFF. The DNA of the CDR3 is TGTGCCACCAGTGCCCGGGTCGGGAAGGGAAGGGGGACAAACACCGGGGAGCTGTTTTTT.

This clonotype was recorded a few times. The genes are TRBV12-3 or TRBV12-4 and TRBJ2-1; 13 nucleotides agree with TRBD2. V shed 3 bases, J shed 7 bases, and the junction held 15 bases outside the gene matches. The CDR3 length is 19 residues. The CDR3 DNA sequence: TGTGCCAGCAGTTTTTTAGTCGCTCTGGGACTAGCGGGGTTGAATGAGCAGTTCTTC. It is translated as CASSFLVALGLAGLNEQFF.

This chain joins TRBV20-1 and TRBJ2-7; D is perhaps TRBD2 (5 bases). Trimming left V 5 bases short and J 3 bases short, with 17 bases between. This CDR3 is 14 amino acids long. CDR1 and CDR2 (germline): DFQATT, SNEGSKA (reference sequence). CDR3 sequence (DNA): TGCAGTGCTCCGGATGACCTAGCCGTCTACGAGCAGTACTTC. Translating it yields CSAPDDLAVYEQYF.

This clonotype was picked up a small number of times. The chain couples TRBV3-1 to TRBJ2-5, with 7 positions matching TRBD1. The CDR3 spans 15 residues. V lost 2 bases to trimming and J lost 4 bases; unmatched junction nucleotides: 7. Germline CDR1 LGHDT, CDR2 YNNKEL (reference sequence). The CDR3: CASSQTPGQAETQYF. The DNA of the CDR3 is TGTGCCAGCAGCCAAACTCCAGGACAGGCAGAGACCCAGTACTTC.

This clonotype was counted many times. CDR3 DNA sequence: TGCAGTGGCCAAGGACTAGCGGGGGGACGCACAGATACGCAGTATTTT. This gives the protein CSGQGLAGGRTDTQYF. The V and J genes are TRBV20-1 and TRBJ2-3; 14 bases match TRBD2. This CDR3 region has 16 residues. The trim removed 7 bases at V and 1 base at J, leaving 7 bases unmatched. Germline V CDR1 and CDR2: DFQATT, SNEGSKA (reference sequence).

This clonotype was picked up many times. The V and J genes are TRBV9 and TRBJ2-2; possible D gene TRBD1, 5 bases. CDR1 is SGDLS and CDR2 is YYNGEE in the germline V gene. The CDR3 extends over 14 amino acids. V was shortened by 3 bases and J by 0 bases, with 6 bases between the two germline ends. The CDR3 here is CASSARANTGELFF. The CDR3 coding sequence is TGTGCCAGCAGCGCCAGGGCGAACACCGGGGAGCTGTTTTTT.

The chain combines TRBV29-1 with TRBJ2-7, with D tentatively TRBD1 or TRBD2 (5 bases each). Looked up from germline, CDR1 is SQVTM and CDR2 is ANQGSEA. CDR3 length equals 13 residues. Trimming took 1 base from V and 0 from J, leaving 7 bases between them. The CDR3, as DNA: TGCAGCGTTGAAGGGGGGACCTCCTACGAGCAGTACTTC. It specifies CSVEGGTSYEQYF.

This clonotype was counted at least ten times. The chain employs TRBV20-1 and TRBJ2-3; D unclear. Trimming removed 1 base at V and 1 base at J, with 9 bases between. Germline CDR1 and CDR2: DFQATT and SNEGSKA (reference sequence). This CDR3 is built from 14 residues. In nucleotides, the CDR3 is TGCAGTGCTAGAGCTGCTGGCGGCACAGATACGCAGTATTTT. It codes for CSARAAGGTDTQYF.

This clonotype was observed at least ten times. This chain connects TRBV28 to TRBJ2-2; D is undetermined. The V end was cut by 7 bases, the J end by 9 bases, with 15 bases between. Germline CDR1 is MDHEN and CDR2 is SYDVKM. There are 13 residues in the CDR3. The CDR3 sequence: CASNTSPSRELFF. The CDR3 DNA reads TGTGCCAGCAATACATCTCCCAGCCGGGAGCTGTTTTTT.

V and J are TRBV20-1 and TRBJ1-1; no clear D. CDR1 and CDR2 from the germline V gene are DFQATT and SNEGSKA (reference sequence). V was clipped by 3 bases and J by 3 bases, with 14 bases between them. CDR3 length: 14 residues. CDR3 in DNA: TGCAGTGCTAGGAGCAGGTTGATATACACTGAAGCTTTCTTT. Encoded protein: CSARSRLIYTEAFF.

This clonotype was seen ten or more times. At one boundary the junction diverges from the germline segment, which might be a read error. CDR3 sequence: CASSAGGGNQPQNF. The CDR3 DNA sequence: TGCGCCAGCAGCGCGGGAGGGGGGAATCAGCCCCAGAATTTT. The chain has TRBV5-1 and TRBJ1-5; the D gene is possibly TRBD1 (6 bases). The CDR3 is made up of 14 amino acids. Per the germline V gene, CDR1 is SGHRS and CDR2 is YFSETQ.

This clonotype was seen repeatedly, ten times or more. The chain joins TRBV6-5 to TRBJ2-1; D is unclear. Trimming shortened V by 2 bases and J by 8 bases, and 10 bases separated the two germline ends. Germline CDR1 reads MNHEY; CDR2 reads SVGAGI. The CDR3 length is 13 residues. The CDR3 sequence: CASSYLVGYEQFF. The CDR3 DNA follows: TGTGCCAGCAGTTACCTGGTCGGGTATGAGCAGTTCTTC.

This clonotype was counted ten times or more. The V and J genes are TRBV15 and TRBJ2-1; possible D gene TRBD2, 6 bases. The germline gives CDR1 LNHNV, CDR2 YYDKDF (reference sequence). The CDR3 totals 16 residues. The V and J ends lost 3 bases and 0 bases respectively, with 12 bases between them. The CDR3 DNA is TGTGCCACCAGCAGTAACCTCGGGAGCTCCTACAATGAGCAGTTCTTC. It specifies CATSSNLGSSYNEQFF.

At least ten counts were recorded for this clonotype. This chain links TRBV4-1 with TRBJ2-1; 12 positions match TRBD2. The CDR3 consists of 15 residues. The junction had 7 bases not matched to a gene; V was cut back by 4 bases and J by 9 bases. CDR1 is MGHRA and CDR2 is YSYEKL in the germline V gene. Written as DNA, the CDR3 is TGCGCCAGCAGCCCAGGGGCTAGCGGGAGGGGTGAGCAGTTCTTC. It specifies CASSPGASGRGEQFF.

This clonotype was seen ten or more times. DNA for the CDR3: TGTGCCAGCAGGACCGGCAGCTTAGAAGCTTTCTTT. Encoded protein: CASRTGSLEAFF. This chain joins TRBV27 and TRBJ1-1; unclear D gene. The V gene's germline CDR1 is MNHEY and CDR2 SMNVEV (reference sequence). V shed 6 bases and J shed 8 bases, with 13 bases lying between them. There are 12 residues in the CDR3.

The sample holds many counts of this clonotype. The rearrangement joins TRBV12-3 or TRBV12-4 to TRBJ2-1; the match to TRBD2 covers 8 bases. J gave up 10 bases and V 3 bases, and 14 bases lay outside the gene matches. The CDR3 extends over 16 amino acids. CDR3 DNA sequence: TGTGCCAGCAGTTTTCTAAGGGCCAGTAGCGGGGAGGAGCAGTTCTTC. Amino acid sequence: CASSFLRASSGEEQFF.

This clonotype appeared many times. The DNA of the CDR3 is TGCAGTGCTCACAACCCATACAATGAGCAGTTCTTC. It yields the protein CSAHNPYNEQFF. The J gene is TRBJ2-1, the V gene TRBV20-1; D gene uncertain. This CDR3 contains 12 residues. V dropped 5 bases and J dropped 4 bases, with 9 bases sitting between them. Germline CDR1 DFQATT, CDR2 SNEGSKA (reference sequence).

This clonotype was recorded at least ten times. The chain combines TRBV9 with TRBJ2-3, with 8 bases fitting TRBD2. The CDR3 contains 15 residues. Germline trimming cut 2 bases from V and 2 bases from J; bases unmatched to any gene: 4. Germline V CDR1 and CDR2: SGDLS, YYNGEE. The CDR3 nucleotides are TGTGCCAGCAGCGTGATTAGCGGGGACACAGATACGCAGTATTTT. This sequence encodes CASSVISGDTDTQYF.

Comment on this clonotype: This CDR3 is missing its conserved last phenylalanine or tryptophan, likely due to a read error. The rearrangement uses TRBV6-5 and TRBJ2-7; the D gene is possibly TRBD1 (6 bases). The CDR3 covers 12 residues. V was clipped by 6 bases and J by 2 bases, with 8 bases between them. CDR1 is MNHEY and CDR2 is SVGAGI in the germline V gene. CDR3 amino acids: CASRRTAYEQYN. CDR3 bases: TGTGCCAGCAGACGGACAGCCTACGAGCAGTACAAC.

This clonotype has a count of ten or more. The V gene is TRBV5-1, the J gene TRBJ1-5; D gene uncertain. The germline V and J ends were trimmed by 4 bases and 5 bases, with 4 bases remaining between them. This CDR3 contains 11 residues. Per the germline V gene, CDR1 is SGHRS and CDR2 is YFSETQ. CDR3 bases: TGCGCCAGCAGCCAGCATCAGCCCCAGCATTTT. It is translated as CASSQHQPQHF.

This clonotype was seen many times. The J gene is TRBJ2-7, the V gene TRBV7-9, with TRBD2 identical over 8 bases. CDR1 is SEHNR, CDR2 FQNEAQ, per germline (reference sequence). There are 16 residues in the CDR3. The V segment lost 4 bases and the J segment 0 bases; nucleotides outside the gene matches: 8. The CDR3 is CASSWIDGTSSYEQYF. CDR3 nucleotides: TGTGCCAGCAGCTGGATCGACGGGACTAGCTCCTACGAGCAGTACTTC.

This clonotype was picked up many times. The rearrangement uses TRBV5-1 and TRBJ2-1, with 8 bases that match TRBD2. The CDR3 is made up of 18 amino acids. CDR1 is SGHRS and CDR2 is YFSETQ in the germline V gene. Trimming took 0 bases from V and 5 from J; bases not matched to a gene: 13. The CDR3 bases are TGCGCCAGCAGCTTGGCCCGAGGACTAGCAGGAAGGCACAATGAGCAGTTCTTC. It translates to CASSLARGLAGRHNEQFF.